Below are 9 T cell receptor beta chains sequenced from a single sample in a study of CD8 T cells in ankylosing spondylitis. General study points: Ankylosing spondylitis blood seemed to carry a telltale TCR beta motif made of several highly homologous variants.

Their target antigens are unknown. TCRdb itself ran the 5' RACE reads through MiXCR, one entry per CDR3 protein. The data contain some 840,000 distinct CDR3 sequences, approximately 12% of them singletons. The sequencing input was blood, either unsorted or a sorted T cell fraction (not recorded which). The receptors come from a male donor with ankylosing spondylitis.

CDR3 DNA: TGTGCCAGTAGTCCCGGGACTAGCGGGAACACCTACGAGCAGTACTTC. It translates to CASSPGTSGNTYEQYF. The rearrangement uses TRBV19 and TRBJ2-7, with 13 positions matching TRBD2. The CDR3 spans 16 residues. V lost 5 bases to trimming and J lost 2 bases; unmatched junction nucleotides: 6. Germline V CDR1 and CDR2: LNHDA, SQIVND (reference sequence).

The CDR3 protein is CASSPPYPSGSREQYF. The CDR3 nucleotides are TGTGCCAGCTCACCACCTTATCCTAGCGGGAGCCGTGAGCAGTACTTC. The chain recombines TRBV18 with TRBJ2-7; TRBD2 matches at 10 bases. V was pared by 0 bases and J by 7 bases, with 9 bases of the junction left unmatched. The CDR3 loop spans 16 amino acids. Germline CDR1 is KGHSH and CDR2 is LQKENI.

The chain is built from TRBV5-5 and TRBJ1-5; D not certain. V lost 5 bases and J lost 0, with 9 bases in between. Germline lookup yields CDR1 SGHKS and CDR2 YYEKEE (reference sequence). The CDR3 is made up of 14 amino acids. For the CDR3, the DNA is TGTGCCAGCAGACCTAACCGTAGCAATCAGCCCCAGCATTTT. As protein: CASRPNRSNQPQHF.

This clonotype was seen at least ten times. The V and J genes are TRBV28 and TRBJ2-5, with D possibly being TRBD1 (5 bases). Trimming shortened V by 5 bases and J by 0 bases, and 16 bases separated the two germline ends. The germline V gene encodes CDR1 MDHEN and CDR2 SYDVKM. The CDR3 sequence is 16 residues long. In DNA, the CDR3 is TGTGCCAGCAGTCCCCTCCGACAGACGTACCAAGAGACCCAGTACTTC. Amino acid sequence: CASSPLRQTYQETQYF.

The sample holds many counts of this clonotype. A read error may produce the germline difference seen at one junction end. The chain couples TRBV5-1 to TRBJ2-1; TRBD2 might be the D (6 bases). The CDR3 runs to 15 residues. Germline loops: CDR1 SGHRS, CDR2 YFSETQ. The CDR3 sequence: CASSLAAGSYNEQFF. CDR3 nucleotides: TGTGCCAGCAGCTTAGCGGCGGGCTCCTACAATGAGCAGTTCTTC.

This clonotype was counted ten times or more. The rearrangement joins TRBV29-1 to TRBJ2-4; D might be TRBD1 (6 bases). With 5 bases removed from V and 0 bases from J, the gap between germline ends came to 11 bases. CDR3 length: 14 amino acids. Germline loops: CDR1 SQVTM, CDR2 ANQGSEA. CDR3 in DNA: TGCAGCGTTTCGGGACAACTAGCCAAAAACATTCAGTACTTC. As protein: CSVSGQLAKNIQYF.

In its sample, this clonotype was seen a few times. The chain combines TRBV29-1 with TRBJ1-5; TRBD1 aligns across 7 bases. CDR3 length: 13 residues. The V gene's germline CDR1 is SQVTM and CDR2 ANQGSEA. Trimming removed 6 bases from V and 9 bases from J; junction bases left unmatched: 11. The CDR3 nucleotides read TGCAGCGTCCCGGGACAGTATGGATCGCCCCAGCATTTT. This translates into CSVPGQYGSPQHF. Variable domain in full (rest from reference TRBV29-1 and TRBJ1-5): SAVISQKPSRDICQRGTSLTIQCQVDSQVTMMFWYRQQPGQSLTLIATANQGSEATYESGFVIDKFPISRPNLTFSTLTVSNMSPEDSSIYLCSVPGQYGSPQHFGDGTRLSIL.

V is TRBV4-3 and J is TRBJ2-6; weak D call: TRBD1 (6 bases). Trimming left V 1 base short and J 4 bases short, with 11 bases between. CDR3 length equals 16 residues. Germline V lookup: CDR1 LGHNA, CDR2 YSLEER. The CDR3 DNA reads TGCGCCAGCAGCCAAGTAACAGGGTCCGGGGCCAACGTCCTGACTTTC. Translation: CASSQVTGSGANVLTF.

The chain joins TRBV12-3 or TRBV12-4 to TRBJ2-5; 11 bases are a match to TRBD2. The CDR3 sequence is 17 residues long. V was pared by 2 bases and J by 5 bases, with 10 bases of the junction left unmatched. CDR3 residues: CASSLLTSGGMGETQYF. CDR3 DNA sequence: TGTGCCAGCAGTTTACTTACTAGCGGGGGCATGGGGGAGACCCAGTACTTC.